These T cell receptor beta chains were read from a single sample in a study of cytomegalovirus exposure and HLA in healthy donors. TCRdb's table, derived via immunoSEQ multiplex PCR, lists solely in-frame clones and lacks some. The sample yields 120,000 or so clones, roughly 90% seen once. Sequenced input: PBMCs. These receptors were collected from a young woman in good health and CMV-seronegative. Both conserved end residues are part of each CDR3. Fields, in order: V gene, D gene, J gene, clone size, CDR3 protein, CDR3 DNA. The D gene is left open where the match is weak. A row's size may be missing; if present it is once, few, many or a size class.

TRBV5-8	.	TRBJ2-4	few	CASSLSGLAKNIQYF	TGTGCCAGCAGCTTGTCAGGGTTAGCCAAAAACATTCAGTACTTC
TRBV10-3	.	TRBJ2-7	.	CAISESTGLSYEQYF	TGTGCCATCAGTGAGTCTACAGGGCTCTCCTACGAGCAGTACTTC
TRBV2	.	TRBJ2-5	.	CASSGREETQYF	TGTGCCAGCAGTGGCCGAGAAGAGACCCAGTACTTC
TRBV25-1	.	TRBJ2-5	.	CASSPSAIGETQYF	TGTGCCAGCAGCCCCTCGGCCATCGGGGAGACCCAGTACTTC
TRBV5-5	.	TRBJ1-3	once	CASSLEVRGFGGNTIYF	TGTGCCAGCAGCTTGGAGGTCAGGGGATTTGGTGGAAACACCATATATTTT
TRBV16	.	TRBJ1-1	.	CASSPRVQDTEAFF	TGTGCCAGCAGCCCCAGGGTCCAGGACACTGAAGCTTTCTTT
TRBV14	TRBD2	TRBJ2-1	.	CASSLGWLAGPDEQFF	TGTGCCAGCAGCCTCGGATGGCTAGCGGGGCCGGATGAGCAGTTCTTC
TRBV2	TRBD2	TRBJ2-5	.	CASSGTGRIETQYF	TGTGCCAGCAGTGGGACCGGGAGGATAGAGACCCAGTACTTC
TRBV7-9	.	TRBJ1-2	.	CASSPGGGDYGYTF	TGTGCCAGCAGCCCCGGCGGGGGGGACTATGGCTACACCTTC
TRBV28	TRBD1	TRBJ1-2	.	CASSLTGGAFNYGYTF	TGTGCCAGCAGTCTCACAGGGGGGGCGTTTAACTATGGCTACACCTTC
TRBV6-6	.	TRBJ2-7	.	CASSRGTLTEQYF	TGTGCCAGCAGTCGCGGAACTTTAACTGAGCAGTACTTC
TRBV2	.	TRBJ2-5	.	CASSDYSVETQYF	TGTGCCAGCAGCGACTATTCCGTGGAGACCCAGTACTTC
TRBV11-2	.	TRBJ2-1	.	CASSLERIYNEQFF	TGTGCCAGCAGCTTAGAGCGGATCTACAATGAGCAGTTCTTC
TRBV4-1	.	TRBJ2-3	.	CASSHPQQGPDTQYF	TGCGCCAGCAGCCACCCCCAGCAGGGGCCAGATACGCAGTATTTT
TRBV6-6	.	TRBJ1-1	.	CASSYGLGANTEAFF	TGTGCCAGCAGTTACGGGTTAGGAGCGAACACTGAAGCTTTCTTT
TRBV5-4	TRBD1	TRBJ1-2	.	CASSLDRGRLGYTF	TGTGCCAGCAGCTTGGACAGGGGACGTCTTGGCTACACCTTC
TRBV27	.	TRBJ1-4	.	CASMRSAIAEKLFF	TGTGCCAGCATGAGGAGCGCTATTGCTGAAAAACTGTTTTTT
TRBV9	.	TRBJ2-3	.	CASSVEGATTDTQYF	TGTGCCAGCAGCGTCGAAGGGGCTACCACAGATACGCAGTATTTT
TRBV2	.	TRBJ1-2	few	CASSASTGVGHGYTF	TGTGCCAGCAGTGCTTCCACGGGGGTGGGGCATGGCTACACCTTC
TRBV6-6	.	TRBJ1-4	.	CASSPNAGLANEKLFF	TGTGCCAGCAGTCCGAACGCAGGGCTAGCTAATGAAAAACTGTTTTTT
TRBV30	TRBD2	TRBJ2-3	.	CAWTSGRADTQYF	TGTGCCTGGACTAGCGGGAGAGCAGATACGCAGTATTTT
TRBV11-1	.	TRBJ1-4	.	CASSLGASAGNEKLFF	TGTGCCAGCAGCTTAGGGGCATCGGCAGGGAATGAAAAACTGTTTTTT
TRBV7-7	TRBD2	TRBJ2-5	.	CASSLAGGGETQYF	TGTGCTAGCAGCTTAGCGGGAGGCGGAGAGACCCAGTACTTC
TRBV6-4	TRBD2	TRBJ2-3	.	CASSIAGGSTDTQYF	TGTGCCAGCAGTATAGCGGGGGGAAGCACAGATACGCAGTATTTT
TRBV4-2	TRBD1	TRBJ2-2	.	CASSQGTGGSGELFF	TGTGCCAGCAGCCAAGGGACAGGGGGCTCCGGGGAGCTGTTTTTT
TRBV4-1	TRBD2	TRBJ2-2	.	CASSRGGGPNTGELFF	TGCGCCAGCAGCCGAGGCGGGGGGCCGAACACCGGGGAGCTGTTTTTT
TRBV7-9	.	TRBJ1-1	.	CASSPRGGSNTEAFF	TGTGCCAGCAGCCCCCGCGGGGGCTCGAACACTGAAGCTTTCTTT
TRBV28	.	TRBJ1-2	.	CASSLSQGAYYGYTF	TGTGCCAGCAGTTTATCACAGGGAGCCTACTATGGCTACACCTTC
TRBV5-1	.	TRBJ2-7	once	CASSIRGWYEQYF	TGCGCCAGCAGCATCAGGGGTTGGTACGAGCAGTACTTC
TRBV28	TRBD2	TRBJ2-7	.	CASSFLAGGLSEQYF	TGTGCCAGCAGTTTCCTAGCGGGAGGGCTCTCCGAGCAGTACTTC
TRBV18	.	TRBJ1-1	.	CASSPVITGSPTEAFF	TGTGCCAGCTCACCCGTCATAACAGGCTCCCCCACTGAAGCTTTCTTT
TRBV6-5	.	TRBJ1-5	.	CASSKNRGNQPQHF	TGTGCCAGCAGTAAAAACAGGGGCAATCAGCCCCAGCATTTT
TRBV28	.	TRBJ2-7	.	CASSRLTGFYKQYF	TGTGCCAGCAGTCGCCTGACAGGTTTCTACAAGCAGTACTTC
TRBV27	.	TRBJ2-1	.	CASSKIDYRNEQFF	TGTGCCAGCAGTAAAATTGACTATCGGAATGAGCAGTTCTTC
TRBV6-5	.	TRBJ1-5	.	CASSSQGGGQPQHF	TGTGCCAGCAGTTCCCAAGGGGGGGGTCAGCCCCAGCATTTT
TRBV15	.	TRBJ2-1	.	CATSRDPPGIGFF	TGTGCCACCAGCAGAGATCCCCCCGGGATCGGGTTCTTC
TRBV6-5	.	TRBJ1-1	.	CASSLLGVAEAFF	TGTGCCAGCAGTTTATTAGGGGTCGCTGAAGCTTTCTTT
TRBV5-1	.	TRBJ1-1	.	CASSLGGGGESEAFF	TGCGCCAGCAGCTTGGGGGGCGGGGGAGAGTCCGAAGCTTTCTTT
TRBV7-2	TRBD1	TRBJ2-7	.	CASSSGTVTSYEQYF	TGTGCCAGCAGCTCGGGGACAGTGACCTCCTACGAGCAGTACTTC
TRBV18	TRBD2	TRBJ2-7	.	CASSPGGSYEQYF	TGTGCCAGCTCACCGGGCGGGAGCTACGAGCAGTACTTC
TRBV5-1	TRBD1	TRBJ1-2	many	CASRPGQGVSGGYTF	TGCGCCAGCAGACCCGGACAGGGGGTTTCGGGTGGCTACACCTTC
TRBV7-3	TRBD1	TRBJ1-1	once	CASSLTPRTGSNTEAFF	TGTGCCAGCAGCCTCACACCTCGGACAGGATCAAACACTGAAGCTTTCTTT
TRBV2	TRBD1	TRBJ1-2	.	CASSERQGPNYGYTF	TGTGCCAGCAGTGAAAGACAGGGGCCTAACTATGGCTACACCTTC
TRBV28	TRBD2	TRBJ2-5	.	CASSLRKLAGLWETQYF	TGTGCCAGCAGTTTACGGAAGCTAGCGGGGTTATGGGAGACCCAGTACTTC
TRBV27	.	TRBJ2-2	.	CASSLVRDTGELFF	TGTGCCAGCAGTTTGGTTCGGGACACCGGGGAGCTGTTTTTT
TRBV5-4	.	TRBJ1-2	.	CASKLQGYGYTF	TGTGCCAGCAAGTTACAGGGCTATGGCTACACCTTC
TRBV6-1	TRBD2	TRBJ2-7	.	CATQSRGLAGDEQYF	TGTGCCACCCAGTCCAGGGGACTAGCGGGCGACGAGCAGTACTTC
TRBV5-1	.	TRBJ2-7	.	CASSFRPGQNYEQYF	TGCGCCAGCAGCTTTAGGCCTGGACAAAACTACGAGCAGTACTTC
TRBV5-1	TRBD1	TRBJ2-7	.	CASSFGQGLEKYF	TGCGCCAGCAGCTTCGGACAGGGGCTCGAGAAGTACTTC